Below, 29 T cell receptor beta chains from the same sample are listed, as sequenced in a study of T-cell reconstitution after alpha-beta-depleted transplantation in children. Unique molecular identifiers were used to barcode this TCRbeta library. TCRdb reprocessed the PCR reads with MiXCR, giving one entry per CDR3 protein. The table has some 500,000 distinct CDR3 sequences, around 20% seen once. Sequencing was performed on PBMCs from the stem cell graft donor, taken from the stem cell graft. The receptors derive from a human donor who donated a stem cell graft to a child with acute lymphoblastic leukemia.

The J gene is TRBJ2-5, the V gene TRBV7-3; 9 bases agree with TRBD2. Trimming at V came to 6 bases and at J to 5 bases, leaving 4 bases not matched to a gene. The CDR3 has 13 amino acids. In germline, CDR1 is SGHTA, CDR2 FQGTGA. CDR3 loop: CASSRTSAETQYF. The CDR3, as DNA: TGTGCCAGCAGTCGGACTAGCGCGGAGACCCAGTACTTC.

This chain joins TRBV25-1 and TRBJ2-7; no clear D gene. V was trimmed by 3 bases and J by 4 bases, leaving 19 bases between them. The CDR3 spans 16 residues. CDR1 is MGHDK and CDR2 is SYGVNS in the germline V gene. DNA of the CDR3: TGTGCCAGCAGTGAGCTCTGGGGTAGTCGGGTTTACGAGCAGTACTTC. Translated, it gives CASSELWGSRVYEQYF.

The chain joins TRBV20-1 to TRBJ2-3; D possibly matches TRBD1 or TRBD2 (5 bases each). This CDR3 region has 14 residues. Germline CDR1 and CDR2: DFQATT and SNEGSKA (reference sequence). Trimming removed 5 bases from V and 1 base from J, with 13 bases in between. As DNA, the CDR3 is TGCAGTGCTGACGGGGCGGACGGCACAGATACGCAGTATTTT. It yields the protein CSADGADGTDTQYF.

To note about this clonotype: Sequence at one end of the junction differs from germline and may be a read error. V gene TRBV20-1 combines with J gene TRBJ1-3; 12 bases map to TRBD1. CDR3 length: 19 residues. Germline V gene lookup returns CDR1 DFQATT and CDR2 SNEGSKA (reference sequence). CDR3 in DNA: TGCTGTGCTCCCTTGACTGGCCTCGGGACAGGGGGCGCGGGATACACCATATATTTT. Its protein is CCAPLTGLGTGGAGYTIYF.

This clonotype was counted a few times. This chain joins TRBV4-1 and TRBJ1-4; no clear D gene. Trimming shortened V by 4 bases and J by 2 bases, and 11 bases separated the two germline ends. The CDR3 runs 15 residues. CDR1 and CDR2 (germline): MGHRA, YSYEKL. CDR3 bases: TGCGCCAGCAGCCCGCGGGAGGATACTAATGAAAAACTGTTTTTT. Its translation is CASSPREDTNEKLFF.

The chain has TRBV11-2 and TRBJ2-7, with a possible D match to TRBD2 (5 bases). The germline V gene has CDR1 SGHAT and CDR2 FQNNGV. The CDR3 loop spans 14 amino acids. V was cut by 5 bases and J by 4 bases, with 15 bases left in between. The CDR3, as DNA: TGTGCCAGCAGCCCCATAAGAGGGCAATACGAGCAGTACTTC. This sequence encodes CASSPIRGQYEQYF.

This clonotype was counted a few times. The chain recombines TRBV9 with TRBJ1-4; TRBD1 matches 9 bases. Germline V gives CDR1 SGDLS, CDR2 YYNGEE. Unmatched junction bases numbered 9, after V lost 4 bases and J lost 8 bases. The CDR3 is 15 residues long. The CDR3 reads CASSTSGTGPEKLFF. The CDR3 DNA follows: TGTGCCAGCAGCACTTCCGGGACAGGGCCGGAAAAACTGTTTTTT.

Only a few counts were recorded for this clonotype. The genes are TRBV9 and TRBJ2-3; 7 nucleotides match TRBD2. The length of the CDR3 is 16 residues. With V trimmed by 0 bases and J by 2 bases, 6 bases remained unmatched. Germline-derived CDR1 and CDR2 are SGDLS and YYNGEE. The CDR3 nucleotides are TGTGCCAGCAGCGTAGTGCCAGCGGGAACCACAGATACGCAGTATTTT. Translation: CASSVVPAGTTDTQYF.

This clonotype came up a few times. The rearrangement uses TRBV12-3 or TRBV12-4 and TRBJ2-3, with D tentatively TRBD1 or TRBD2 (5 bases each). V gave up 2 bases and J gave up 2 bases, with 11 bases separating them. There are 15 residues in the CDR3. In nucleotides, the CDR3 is TGTGCCAGCAGTTTATTTTCAGGGACCACAGATACGCAGTATTTT. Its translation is CASSLFSGTTDTQYF.

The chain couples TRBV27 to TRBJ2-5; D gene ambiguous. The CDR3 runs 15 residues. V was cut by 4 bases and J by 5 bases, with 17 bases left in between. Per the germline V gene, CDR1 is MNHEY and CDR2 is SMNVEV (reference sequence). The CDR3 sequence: CASSSLVGLGETQYF. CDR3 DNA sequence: TGTGCCAGCAGTTCCCTTGTGGGTTTGGGGGAGACCCAGTACTTC.

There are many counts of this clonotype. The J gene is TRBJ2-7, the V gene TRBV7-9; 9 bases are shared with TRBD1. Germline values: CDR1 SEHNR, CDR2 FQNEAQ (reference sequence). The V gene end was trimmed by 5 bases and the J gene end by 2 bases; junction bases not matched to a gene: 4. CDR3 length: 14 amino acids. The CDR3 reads CASSPDRGPYEQYF. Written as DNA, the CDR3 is TGTGCCAGCAGCCCGGACAGGGGCCCCTACGAGCAGTACTTC.

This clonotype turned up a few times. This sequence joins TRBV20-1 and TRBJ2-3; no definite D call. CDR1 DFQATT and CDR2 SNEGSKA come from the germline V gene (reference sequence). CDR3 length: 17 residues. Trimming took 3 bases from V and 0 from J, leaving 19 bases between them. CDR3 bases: TGCAGTGCTAGGAGTGCCCAAACTGCTCCTAGCACAGATACGCAGTATTTT. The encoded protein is CSARSAQTAPSTDTQYF.

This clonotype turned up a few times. Here the CDR3 reads CATSEAGTGATDTQYF. CDR3 coding DNA: TGTGCCACCAGTGAGGCCGGGACAGGGGCCACAGATACGCAGTATTTT. The chain joins TRBV24-1 to TRBJ2-3; TRBD1 aligns across 10 bases. Germline CDR1 is KGHDR and CDR2 is SFDVKD. This CDR3 spans 16 amino acids. The junction had 5 bases not matched to a gene; V was cut back by 4 bases and J by 2 bases.

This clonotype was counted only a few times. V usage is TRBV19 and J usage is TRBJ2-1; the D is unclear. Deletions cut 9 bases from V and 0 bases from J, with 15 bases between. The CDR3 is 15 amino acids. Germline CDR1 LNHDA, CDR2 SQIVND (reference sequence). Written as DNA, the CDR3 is TGTGCCAGCAGCACCGGTGGAAGCTCCTACAATGAGCAGTTCTTC. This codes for CASSTGGSSYNEQFF. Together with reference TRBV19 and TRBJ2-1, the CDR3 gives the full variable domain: DGGITQSPKYLFRKEGQNVTLSCEQNLNHDAMYWYRQDPGQGLRLIYYSQIVNDFQKGDIAEGYSVSREKKESFPLTVTSAQKNPTAFYLCASSTGGSSYNEQFFGPGTRLTVL.

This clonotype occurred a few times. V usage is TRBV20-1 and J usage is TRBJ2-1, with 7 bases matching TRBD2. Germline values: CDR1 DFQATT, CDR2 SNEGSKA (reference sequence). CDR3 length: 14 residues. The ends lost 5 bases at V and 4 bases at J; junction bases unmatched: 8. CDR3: CSALRDYQYNEQFF. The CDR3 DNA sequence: TGCAGTGCTCTCCGGGACTACCAATACAATGAGCAGTTCTTC.

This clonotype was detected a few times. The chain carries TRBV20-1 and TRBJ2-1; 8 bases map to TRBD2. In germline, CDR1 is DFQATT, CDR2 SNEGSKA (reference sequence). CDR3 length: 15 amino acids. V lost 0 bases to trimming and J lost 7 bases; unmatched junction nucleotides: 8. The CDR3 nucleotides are TGCAGTGCTAGAGACGAAGCGGGAGCAGGTAATGAGCAGTTCTTC. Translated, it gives CSARDEAGAGNEQFF.

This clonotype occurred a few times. The CDR3 spells CASSVIHPSGELFF. The CDR3 coding sequence is TGTGCCAGCAGCGTAATTCACCCTTCCGGGGAGCTGTTTTTT. V usage is TRBV9 and J usage is TRBJ2-2; D is ambiguous. Trimming shortened V by 1 base and J by 6 bases, and 10 bases separated the two germline ends. Germline V gene data show CDR1 as SGDLS and CDR2 as YYNGEE. This CDR3 comprises 14 residues. Using reference TRBV9 and TRBJ2-2 for the parts outside the CDR3, the full variable domain is DSGVTQTPKHLITATGQRVTLRCSPRSGDLSVYWYQQSLDQGLQFLIQYYNGEERAKGNILERFSAQQFPDLHSELNLSSLELGDSALYFCASSVIHPSGELFFGEGSRLTVL.

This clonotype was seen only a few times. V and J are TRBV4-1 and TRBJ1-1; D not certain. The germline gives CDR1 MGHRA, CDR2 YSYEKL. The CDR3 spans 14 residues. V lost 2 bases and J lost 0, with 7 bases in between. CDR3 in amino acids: CASSQPTLNTEAFF. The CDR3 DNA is TGCGCCAGCAGCCAACCGACCCTGAACACTGAAGCTTTCTTT.

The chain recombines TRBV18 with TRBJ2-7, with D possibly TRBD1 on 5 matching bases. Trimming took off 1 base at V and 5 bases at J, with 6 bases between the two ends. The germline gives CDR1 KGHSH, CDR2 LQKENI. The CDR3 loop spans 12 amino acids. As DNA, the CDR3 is TGTGCCAGCTCACCACTAGGGGACGAGCAGTACTTC. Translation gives CASSPLGDEQYF. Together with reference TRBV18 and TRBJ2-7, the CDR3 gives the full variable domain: NAGVMQNPRHLVRRRGQEARLRCSPMKGHSHVYWYRQLPEEGLKFMVYLQKENIIDESGMPKERFSAEFPKEGPSILRIQQVVRGDSAAYFCASSPLGDEQYFGPGTRLTVT.

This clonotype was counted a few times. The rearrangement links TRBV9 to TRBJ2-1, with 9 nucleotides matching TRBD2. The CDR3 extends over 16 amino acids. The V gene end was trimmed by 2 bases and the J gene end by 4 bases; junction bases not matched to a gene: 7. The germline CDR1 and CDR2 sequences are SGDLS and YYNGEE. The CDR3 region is CASSVSSSGAYNEQFF. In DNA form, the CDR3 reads TGTGCCAGCAGCGTTTCGTCTAGCGGGGCATACAATGAGCAGTTCTTC.

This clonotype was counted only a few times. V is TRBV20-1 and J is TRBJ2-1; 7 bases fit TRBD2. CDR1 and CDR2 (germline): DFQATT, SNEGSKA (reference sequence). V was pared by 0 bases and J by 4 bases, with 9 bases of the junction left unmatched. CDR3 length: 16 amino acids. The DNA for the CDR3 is TGCAGTGCTAGAGATATGGGGCTAGCGGAATACAATGAGCAGTTCTTC. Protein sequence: CSARDMGLAEYNEQFF.

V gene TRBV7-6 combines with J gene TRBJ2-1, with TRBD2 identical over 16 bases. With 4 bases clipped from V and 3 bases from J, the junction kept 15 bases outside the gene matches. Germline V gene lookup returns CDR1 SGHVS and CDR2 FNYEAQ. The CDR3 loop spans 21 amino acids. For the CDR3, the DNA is TGTGCCAGCAGCTCCCCAAGCCCCGGGACTAGCGGGAGGGCCAACTACAATGAGCAGTTCTTC. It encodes CASSSPSPGTSGRANYNEQFF.

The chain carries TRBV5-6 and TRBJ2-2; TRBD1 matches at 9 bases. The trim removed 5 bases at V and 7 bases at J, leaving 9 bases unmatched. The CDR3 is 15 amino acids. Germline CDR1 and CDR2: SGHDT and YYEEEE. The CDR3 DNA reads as TGTGCCAGCAGTTCCGGGACAGGGAGGTACGGGGAGCTGTTTTTT. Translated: CASSSGTGRYGELFF.

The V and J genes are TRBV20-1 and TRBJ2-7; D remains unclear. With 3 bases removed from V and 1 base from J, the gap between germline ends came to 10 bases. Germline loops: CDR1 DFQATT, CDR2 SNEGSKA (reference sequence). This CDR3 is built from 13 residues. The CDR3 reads CSASSTESYEQYF. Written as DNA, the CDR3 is TGCAGTGCTAGTAGTACAGAGTCCTACGAGCAGTACTTC.

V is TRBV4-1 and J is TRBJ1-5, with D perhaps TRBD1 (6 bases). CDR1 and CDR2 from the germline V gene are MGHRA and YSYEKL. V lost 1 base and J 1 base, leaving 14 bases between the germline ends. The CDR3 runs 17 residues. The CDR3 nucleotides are TGCGCCAGCAGCCAAGTTGGGGGAGGGGGAAGCAATCAGCCCCAGCATTTT. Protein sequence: CASSQVGGGGSNQPQHF.

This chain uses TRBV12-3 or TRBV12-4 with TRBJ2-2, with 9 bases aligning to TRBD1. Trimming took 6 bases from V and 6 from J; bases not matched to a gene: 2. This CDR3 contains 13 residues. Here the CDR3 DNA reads TGTGCCAGCAGGGGACAGGGCTCCGGGGAGCTGTTTTTT. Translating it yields CASRGQGSGELFF.

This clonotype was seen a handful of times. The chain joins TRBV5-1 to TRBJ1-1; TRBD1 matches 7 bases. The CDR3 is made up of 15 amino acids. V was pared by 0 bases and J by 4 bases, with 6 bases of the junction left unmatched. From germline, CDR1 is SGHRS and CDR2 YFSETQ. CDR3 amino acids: CASSLAGTASTEAFF. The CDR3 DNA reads TGCGCCAGCAGCTTGGCCGGGACAGCCAGCACTGAAGCTTTCTTT.

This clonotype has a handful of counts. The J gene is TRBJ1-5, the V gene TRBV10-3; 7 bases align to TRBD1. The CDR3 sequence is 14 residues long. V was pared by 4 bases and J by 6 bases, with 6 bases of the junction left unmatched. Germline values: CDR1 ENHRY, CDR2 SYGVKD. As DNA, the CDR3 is TGTGCCATCAGTGGGAGGGACAGCGGTCAGCCCCAGCATTTT. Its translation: CAISGRDSGQPQHF.

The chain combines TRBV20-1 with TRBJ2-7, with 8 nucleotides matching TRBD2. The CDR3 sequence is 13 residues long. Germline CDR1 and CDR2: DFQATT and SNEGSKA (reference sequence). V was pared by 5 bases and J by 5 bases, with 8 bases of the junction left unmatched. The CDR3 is CSALREEWNEQYF. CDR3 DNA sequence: TGCAGTGCTTTGCGGGAGGAGTGGAACGAGCAGTACTTC.